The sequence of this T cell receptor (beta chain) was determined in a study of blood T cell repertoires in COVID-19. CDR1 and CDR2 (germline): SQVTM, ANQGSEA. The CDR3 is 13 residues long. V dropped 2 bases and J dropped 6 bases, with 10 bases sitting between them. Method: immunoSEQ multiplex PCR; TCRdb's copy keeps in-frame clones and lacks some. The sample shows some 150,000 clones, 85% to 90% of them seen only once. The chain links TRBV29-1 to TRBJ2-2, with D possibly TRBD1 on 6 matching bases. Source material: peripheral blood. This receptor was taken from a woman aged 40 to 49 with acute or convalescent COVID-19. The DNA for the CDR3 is TGCAGCGTTGAAACAACAGGGTCCGGGGAGCTGTTTTTT. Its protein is CSVETTGSGELFF.